The source of this T cell receptor (beta chain) is a study of T cell responses to AZD1222 COVID-19 vaccine. Investigators merged groups given second doses at roughly 4 or roughly 12 weeks. This clone was detected only a few times. As yet, its antigen is unknown. TCRdb's copy holds only in-frame clones and misses some; the assay was immunoSEQ multiplex PCR. This sample has around 140,000 clones, with under 90% found just once. Overall study results and limits: Following two doses of AZD1222, Spike-specific TCR breadth and depth rose. Variant regions that are unmutated are reportedly the target of nearly half of spike-specific TCRs. Spike was spanned by vaccine-associated CD4 TCRs, with dominance at 160-218 and 743-854.

The sequence came from an adult who received the AZD1222 COVID-19 vaccine. The material sequenced was peripheral blood, taken 28 days after the second AZD1222 dose.

CDR3 nucleotide sequence: TGTGCCAGCAGGGGGACTAGCGGCGAGACCCAGTACTTC. Translating gives CASRGTSGETQYF. The rearrangement links TRBV2 to TRBJ2-5, with 11 bases lining up with TRBD2. This CDR3 is 13 amino acids long. Per germline, CDR1 SNHLY and CDR2 FYNNEI. V gave up 6 bases and J gave up 5 bases; unmatched junction bases: 2.